The rows below give T cell receptor beta chains drawn from one sample of a study of T-cell reconstitution after alpha-beta-depleted transplantation in children. TCRdb re-derived calls from the PCR reads in MiXCR, one entry per CDR3 protein. The sample has approximately 1,000,000 distinct CDR3 sequences; about 30% are singletons. Material: PBMCs, mostly from graft donor cells, obtained 360 days after TCRalphabeta/CD19-depleted stem cell transplant. These receptors all stem from a boy younger than two who had a stem cell transplant for SCID, so the T cells may come from the graft donor. Each CDR3 is given with its conserved first and last residue. Clone size is shown for a subset of rows, as once, few, many or a class of expanded clone.

clone size,V gene,J gene,CDR3 protein
.,TRBV27,TRBJ1-5,CATSRAVGGQPQHF
.,TRBV5-1,TRBJ2-5,CASSSGRGGLQETQYF
few,TRBV24-1,TRBJ2-1,CATSEPGGSNEQFF
.,TRBV4-3,TRBJ2-2,CASSRSLGRGASGELFF
.,TRBV4-1,TRBJ2-2,CASSKGRAVNTGELFF
.,TRBV9,TRBJ2-4,CASSVGEGVGGYNIQYF
few,TRBV15,TRBJ2-2,CATSMGQGSAGELFF
few,TRBV18,TRBJ1-1,CASSRQDSLNTEAFF
.,TRBV9,TRBJ1-3,CASSVEGLPSGNTIYF
many,TRBV5-4,TRBJ2-5,CASSGLAETQYF
few,TRBV12-3/TRBV12-4,TRBJ2-2,CASRGSHTGELFF
.,TRBV15,TRBJ2-7,CATSRDWIRGFSYEQYF
.,TRBV12-3/TRBV12-4,TRBJ2-4,CASAPPGGGLSKNIQYF
.,TRBV4-1,TRBJ2-2,CASSPAALRTRGGGRELFF
.,TRBV5-1,TRBJ2-7,CASSSRERGPKGEQYF
.,TRBV19,TRBJ2-4,CASSIGRLDIQYF
.,TRBV21-1,TRBJ1-2,CASSSPTGTF
few,TRBV7-9,TRBJ1-5,CASSLDGWNQPQHF
.,TRBV5-1,TRBJ1-2,CASSGKTGGDGYTF